This is a list of T cell receptor beta chains from one sample in a study of T cells in localized non-small cell lung cancer. Libraries were prepared by immunoSEQ multiplex PCR; TCRdb keeps only in-frame clonotypes and omits some of them. This table holds 75,000 to 95,000 clones, approximately 86% found once. The sample was peripheral blood, taken before any cancer treatment. These receptor sequences come from a man aged 35 to 70 with stage I squamous cell lung carcinoma. CDR3s leave out the opening cysteine and the closing phenylalanine or tryptophan. Each record gives: V gene, CDR3 protein.

V: TRBV9
CDR3: ASSVGLYNANTGELF

V: TRBV4-1
CDR3: ASSRLGVNTEAF

V: TRBV6-1
CDR3: ASSEAGGGRPNQETQY

V: TRBV5-8
CDR3: ASISGAAISPLH

V: TRBV18
CDR3: ASSGTGTGLSYGYT

V: TRBV5-1
CDR3: ASSLSGERTQY

V: TRBV11-3
CDR3: ASSRTGGNTIY

V: TRBV13
CDR3: ASSLEGVSTDTQY

V: TRBV5-1
CDR3: ASSLAGALSAYGYT

V: TRBV12-5
CDR3: ASGLVGTDTQY

V: TRBV7-2
CDR3: ASSLANQPQH

V: TRBV28
CDR3: ASSLPPHEGSSPLH

V: TRBV7-8
CDR3: ASSLGTRGGTEAF

V: TRBV6-5
CDR3: ASSYGTRNTEAF

V: TRBV11-2
CDR3: ASSLGSGRATGELF

V: TRBV18
CDR3: ASSPQGGTLSGEQY

V: TRBV15
CDR3: ATSGGTGDNEKLF

V: TRBV6-6
CDR3: ASSYSGQGEAF

V: TRBV18
CDR3: ASSQNGQGLGEKLF

V: TRBV6-1
CDR3: ASRISYEQY

V: TRBV12-5
CDR3: ASGLNNEQF

V: TRBV5-1
CDR3: ASSFVGGATEAF

V: TRBV7-8
CDR3: ASSLAAWGNQPQH

V: TRBV13
CDR3: ASSRLAGVNEQF

V: TRBV11-1
CDR3: ASSPRIGTLIGNTIY

V: TRBV11-2
CDR3: ASSLDNSPQRFNEQY

V: TRBV4-2
CDR3: ASSQESHGENTEAF

V: TRBV15
CDR3: ATSIHNEQF

V: TRBV2
CDR3: ASRDRSGFYGYT

V: TRBV5-1
CDR3: ASSLAKSSYNEQF

V: TRBV28
CDR3: ASREQINYEQY

V: TRBV5-1
CDR3: ASRAVGGTEAF

V: TRBV2
CDR3: ASSAGLTYTDTQY

V: TRBV5-4
CDR3: ASSLTPGTGGDEQF

V: TRBV7-9
CDR3: ASSLALGGDTEAF

V: TRBV25-1
CDR3: ASSELSEGYT

V: TRBV5-6
CDR3: ASSLYRPYQETQY

V: TRBV13
CDR3: ASSVGGRAEAF

V: TRBV30
CDR3: AWSDGRRTQY

V: TRBV2
CDR3: ASSYMNTEAF

V: TRBV7-2
CDR3: ASSPTGQPIKREKLF

V: TRBV10-2
CDR3: ASRPTSFGEQY

V: TRBV5-6
CDR3: ASSLLPGSHWNSPLH

V: TRBV5-6
CDR3: ASSSPRTVDEQY

V: TRBV15
CDR3: ATSSPGGSLAGGYT

V: TRBV29-1
CDR3: SVELNYGYT

V: TRBV4-1
CDR3: ASSQDLRVEGSPLH

V: TRBV5-1
CDR3: ASSRGTYTDTQY

V: TRBV18
CDR3: ASSPSSGGQRNEQF

V: TRBV2
CDR3: ASLRFGTQY

V: TRBV2
CDR3: ASSNGRNTIY

V: TRBV5-5
CDR3: ASSFWGAVYEQY

V: TRBV4-1
CDR3: ASSQDLGDRAAGAF

V: TRBV6-6
CDR3: ASSTTGINEKLF

V: TRBV28
CDR3: ASSTRNEQF